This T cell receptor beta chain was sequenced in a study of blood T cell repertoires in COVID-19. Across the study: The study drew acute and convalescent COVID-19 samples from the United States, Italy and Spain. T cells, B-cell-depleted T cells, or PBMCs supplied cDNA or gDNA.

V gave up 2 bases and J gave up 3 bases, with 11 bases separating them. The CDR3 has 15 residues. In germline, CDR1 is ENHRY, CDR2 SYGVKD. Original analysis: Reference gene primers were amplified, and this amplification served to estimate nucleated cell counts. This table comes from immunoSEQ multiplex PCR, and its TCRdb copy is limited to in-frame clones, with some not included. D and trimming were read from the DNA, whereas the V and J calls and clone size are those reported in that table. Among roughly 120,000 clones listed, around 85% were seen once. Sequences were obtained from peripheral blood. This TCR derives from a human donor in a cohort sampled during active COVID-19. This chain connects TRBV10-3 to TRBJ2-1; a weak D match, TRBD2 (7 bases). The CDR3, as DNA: TGTGCCATCAGTGAGAGGGGGGGCAGCTACAATGAGCAGTTCTTC. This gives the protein CAISERGGSYNEQFF.